This record covers a single TCR beta chain. Its antigen is unidentified. This sample stems from a study of beta chain features in type 1 diabetes. Study in general: Patients shared similar age, gender and cell yields with healthy donors. All samples yielded 107,917,701 examined sorted cells.

V lost 1 base to trimming and J lost 5 bases, with 18 bases between them. The germline V gene has CDR1 SGHAT and CDR2 FQNNGV. The CDR3 covers 17 residues. Study-wide results and caveats: A possible short-template PCR bias applies equally to patients and controls. In all four CD4+ subsets, TCRB CDR3 length was significantly, moderately reduced in type 1 diabetes.

Expressed TCRB transcripts were sequenced because the isolated RNA had all been reverse transcribed beforehand. This table comes from immunoSEQ multiplex PCR, and its TCRdb copy is limited to in-frame clones, with some not included. This table has about 360,000 clones, 10% to 15% appearing once. The specimen sequenced was naive CD4+ T cells from blood. The TCR was taken from a woman younger than 35 with type 1 diabetes. V and J are TRBV11-2 and TRBJ2-1; no definite D call. The CDR3 DNA reads TGTGCCAGCAGCTTAGCCCTAACTACGCGAAATAACAATGAGCAGTTCTTC. Translating gives CASSLALTTRNNNEQFF.